A selection of T cell receptor beta chains follows, all from one sample in a study of T cells in Graves' hyperthyroidism and ophthalmopathy. Each CDR3 protein gets one entry after TCRdb re-called the multiplex PCR reads with MiXCR. The sample has 300,000 to 400,000 distinct CDR3 sequences, about 18% seen once. Specimen: blood. The origin of the receptors is a man aged 18-30 years with Graves' ophthalmopathy. The CDR3 runs from the conserved cysteine through the conserved F or W. The D gene is left open where the match is weak. Clone size, where shown, is once, few, many, or a class for clones that have expanded.

size,J,V,D,DNA,CDR3
many,TRBJ1-2,TRBV5-1,.,TGCGCCAGCATCCGACAGAGTCCCTATGGCTACACCTTC,CASIRQSPYGYTF
many,TRBJ2-2,TRBV6-1,.,TGTGCCAGCAGTTCACAGAGAACCGGGGAGCTGTTTTTT,CASSSQRTGELFF
.,TRBJ1-5,TRBV7-2,.,TGTGCCAGCAGCCTACTACAGGGTGGCGGACAGCCCCAGCATTTT,CASSLLQGGGQPQHF
.,TRBJ2-1,TRBV13,.,TGTGCCAGCACCCTAGACCACTACAATGAGCAGTTCTTC,CASTLDHYNEQFF
.,TRBJ2-1,TRBV6-1,.,TGTGCCAGCAGTGAAGCCCACCGGGGAGATCGGTTCTTC,CASSEAHRGDRFF
many,TRBJ1-2,TRBV2,.,TGTGCCACCCGGGCCGGCGGCTACACCTTC,CATRAGGYTF
few,TRBJ1-6,TRBV27,.,TGTGCCAGCAGTTTAAGCAGCCTATCACCCCTCCACTTT,CASSLSSLSPLHF
many,TRBJ2-1,TRBV7-9,.,TGTGCCAGCAGCTTAAGGGGGGGCTCCTACAATGAGCAGTTCTTC,CASSLRGGSYNEQFF
many,TRBJ1-1,TRBV6-1,.,TGTGCCAGCAGGTATGAAGCCCTGGTTGTCGCTGAAGCTTTCTTT,CASRYEALVVAEAFF
many,TRBJ1-5,TRBV15,.,TGTGCCACCAGCAGAAACAGGGATAGCAATCAGCCCCAGCATTTT,CATSRNRDSNQPQHF
.,TRBJ2-1,TRBV19,TRBD2,TGTGCCAGTTCGCCCCTAGCGGGGGATATCTCCTACAATGAGCAGTTCTTC,CASSPLAGDISYNEQFF
many,TRBJ1-5,TRBV7-9,TRBD1,TGTGCCAGCAGCTTAGGAAACCAGGGGGTACGAGTTCAGCCCCAGCATTTT,CASSLGNQGVRVQPQHF
few,TRBJ1-2,TRBV10-2,.,TGCGCCAGCAGTGAGTCTCTAGGACAGCATGGCTACACCTTC,CASSESLGQHGYTF
.,TRBJ1-6,TRBV11-3,.,TGTGCCAGCAGCTTAGCGAGGGGGAATAATTCACCCCTCCACTTT,CASSLARGNNSPLHF
.,TRBJ2-1,TRBV12-5,.,TGTGCTAGTGGTGACCCGGGACCCCACAATGAGCAGTTCTTC,CASGDPGPHNEQFF
many,TRBJ2-1,TRBV20-1,.,TGCAGTGCGCCACCCACGACAAGCAATGAGCAGTTCTTC,CSAPPTTSNEQFF
many,TRBJ2-1,TRBV5-1,TRBD1,TGCGCCAGCAGCCCTACTGGGACAGGGAACAATGAGCAGTTCTTC,CASSPTGTGNNEQFF
many,TRBJ1-2,TRBV11-2,TRBD1,TGTGCCAGCAGCGTTACACTTACAGGGGATGGCTACACCTTC,CASSVTLTGDGYTF
many,TRBJ1-4,TRBV10-2,TRBD1,TGCGCCAGCTCCCAACCCCTTTCAGGGGGCGGTCCTGAAAAACTGTTTTTT,CASSQPLSGGGPEKLFF
few,TRBJ2-1,TRBV6-1,.,TGTGCCAGCAGTGAAACGCCGGTGAAGGGTCTGTTCTTC,CASSETPVKGLFF
many,TRBJ2-3,TRBV7-9,.,TGTGCCAGCAGCTCGACTGGGGCGGGCACAGATACGCAGTATTTT,CASSSTGAGTDTQYF
many,TRBJ2-3,TRBV20-1,.,TGCAGTGCTAAAACCGGGACTAGCACAGATACGCAGTATTTT,CSAKTGTSTDTQYF
few,TRBJ1-2,TRBV6-2/TRBV6-3,TRBD1,TGTGCCAGCAGGTATACAGGGGATTGGCGCTATGGCTACACCTTC,CASRYTGDWRYGYTF
few,TRBJ1-3,TRBV19,.,TGTGCCAGTAGCCTGGGACCGATCTCTGGAAACACCATATATTTT,CASSLGPISGNTIYF
many,TRBJ2-1,TRBV29-1,TRBD2,TGCAGCGTTGAAAGGACTAGCGGCAATGAGCAGTTCTTC,CSVERTSGNEQFF
.,TRBJ2-3,TRBV6-1,.,TGTGCCAGCATGGAACCGAGAACAGATACGCAGTATTTT,CASMEPRTDTQYF
many,TRBJ1-2,TRBV7-2,TRBD1,TGTGCCAGCAGCTTAGGCAGGGGGCGAGGCTACACCTTC,CASSLGRGRGYTF
.,TRBJ1-2,TRBV9,.,TGTGCCAGCAGCCCCTCGGGACTCGCCGGCACCTTC,CASSPSGLAGTF
many,TRBJ1-1,TRBV6-2/TRBV6-3,TRBD1,TGTGCCAGCAGCCCCTACAGGGGTGCGGACACTGAAGCTTTCTTT,CASSPYRGADTEAFF
.,TRBJ1-6,TRBV2,.,TGTGCCAGGACCATCGACACCTCAAATAGTTCACCCCTCCACTTT,CARTIDTSNSSPLHF
.,TRBJ2-5,TRBV9,TRBD2,TGTGCCAGCAGCGTAGTCGGGGGGGCAGGAGAGACCCAGTACTTC,CASSVVGGAGETQYF
.,TRBJ2-2,TRBV10-1,.,TGCGCCAGCAGTGAGTCGATTGGCCTAGAGAGAAAACGGAACACCGGGGAGCTGTTTTTT,CASSESIGLERKRNTGELFF
.,TRBJ2-1,TRBV27,TRBD2,TGTGCCAGCAAACGGCGGGAGAGGTTCGGTTCCTACAATGAGCAGTTCTTC,CASKRRERFGSYNEQFF
few,TRBJ2-7,TRBV15,.,TGTGCCACCAGCAGGGGTGAGAACTGCGAGCAGTACTTC,CATSRGENCEQYF
many,TRBJ1-1,TRBV20-1,TRBD1,TGCAGTGCTAGCAAACAGGGGGCAGGTGTCGTGGACACTGAAGCTTTCTTT,CSASKQGAGVVDTEAFF
few,TRBJ2-2,TRBV5-6,TRBD2,TGTGCCAGCAGCCAGAGCGGGGTCGCGAACACCGGGGAGCTGTTTTTT,CASSQSGVANTGELFF
few,TRBJ2-3,TRBV10-1,.,TGCGCCAGCAGTGAAAGCGCCTACACAGATACGCAGTATTTT,CASSESAYTDTQYF
.,TRBJ2-7,TRBV27,.,TGTGCCAGCAGTTCTAGGGGGGGTTACTACGAGCAGTACTTC,CASSSRGGYYEQYF